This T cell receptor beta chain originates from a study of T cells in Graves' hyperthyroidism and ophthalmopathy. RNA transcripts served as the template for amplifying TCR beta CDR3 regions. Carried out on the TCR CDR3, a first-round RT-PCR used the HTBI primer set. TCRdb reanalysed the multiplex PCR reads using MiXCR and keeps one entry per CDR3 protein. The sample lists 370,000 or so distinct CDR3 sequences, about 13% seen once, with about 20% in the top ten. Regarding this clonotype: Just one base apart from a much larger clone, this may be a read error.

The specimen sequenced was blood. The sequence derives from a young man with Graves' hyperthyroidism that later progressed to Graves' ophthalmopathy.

This chain's CDR3 is CASSARQADSLLHF. The CDR3 coding sequence is TGTGCCAGCAGCGCGCGACAGGCCGATTCACTCCTCCACTTT. The V and J genes are TRBV11-2 and TRBJ1-6; D might be TRBD1 (6 bases). The CDR3 is 14 amino acids. Germline V CDR1 and CDR2: SGHAT, FQNNGV.